This TCR beta chain comes out of a study of T cell responses to AZD1222 COVID-19 vaccine. Findings of the study overall: Most donors were white British, females outnumbered males, and clonal diversity was possibly underestimated. Without day 14 samples, only post-peak T cell repertoires were studied.

Deletions cut 2 bases from V and 9 bases from J, with 23 bases between. Germline CDR1 and CDR2: LNHDA and SQIVND (reference sequence). The CDR3 runs 17 residues. Assay: immunoSEQ multiplex PCR; the TCRdb copy retains only in-frame clones and omits some. This table has some 54,000 clones, 80% to 90% appearing once. Regarding this clone: The antigen is not known.

This chain links TRBV19 with TRBJ1-5; tentative D call: TRBD1 (6 bases). Source: peripheral blood, taken on day 0 of AZD1222 vaccination. This clonotype was obtained from an adult in good health. The CDR3 DNA sequence: TGTGCCAGTAGTATAATCTCGGGGACAAAGGGCAGACGGCCCCAGCATTTT. It translates to CASSIISGTKGRRPQHF. The entire variable domain, with the rest obtained from reference TRBV19 and TRBJ1-5, is as follows: DGGITQSPKYLFRKEGQNVTLSCEQNLNHDAMYWYRQDPGQGLRLIYYSQIVNDFQKGDIAEGYSVSREKKESFPLTVTSAQKNPTAFYLCASSIISGTKGRRPQHFGDGTRLSIL.